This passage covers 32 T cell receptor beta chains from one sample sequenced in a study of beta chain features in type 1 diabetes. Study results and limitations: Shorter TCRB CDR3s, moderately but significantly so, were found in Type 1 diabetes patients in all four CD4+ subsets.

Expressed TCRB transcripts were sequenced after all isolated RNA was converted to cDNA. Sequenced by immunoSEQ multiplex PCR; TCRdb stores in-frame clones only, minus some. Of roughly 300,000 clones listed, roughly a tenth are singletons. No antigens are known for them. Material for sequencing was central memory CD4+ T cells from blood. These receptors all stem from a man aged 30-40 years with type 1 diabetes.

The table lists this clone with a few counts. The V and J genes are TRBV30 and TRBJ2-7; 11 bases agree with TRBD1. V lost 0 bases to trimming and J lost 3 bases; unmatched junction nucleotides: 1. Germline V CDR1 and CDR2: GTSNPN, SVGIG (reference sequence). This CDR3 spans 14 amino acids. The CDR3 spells CAWSVGTGGYEQYF. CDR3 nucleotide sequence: TGTGCCTGGAGTGTAGGGACAGGGGGCTACGAGCAGTACTTC.

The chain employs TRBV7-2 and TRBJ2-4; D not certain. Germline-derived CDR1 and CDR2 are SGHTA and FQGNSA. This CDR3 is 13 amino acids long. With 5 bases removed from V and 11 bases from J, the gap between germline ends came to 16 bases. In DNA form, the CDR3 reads TGTGCCAGCAGCCTTCCTAAGACTGCCCTTCAGTACTTC. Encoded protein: CASSLPKTALQYF.

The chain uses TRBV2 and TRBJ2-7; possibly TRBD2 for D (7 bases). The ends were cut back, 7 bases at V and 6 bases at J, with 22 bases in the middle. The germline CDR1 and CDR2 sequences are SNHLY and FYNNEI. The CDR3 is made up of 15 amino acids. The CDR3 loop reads CASNPRGGSSGEQYF. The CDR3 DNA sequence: TGTGCCAGCAACCCGAGGGGGGGATCCTCCGGCGAGCAGTACTTC. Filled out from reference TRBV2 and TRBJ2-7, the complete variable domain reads EPEVTQTPSHQVTQMGQEVILRCVPISNHLYFYWYRQILGQKVEFLVSFYNNEISEKSEIFDDQFSVERPDGSNFTLKIRSTKLEDSAMYFCASNPRGGSSGEQYFGPGTRLTVT.

CDR3 nucleotide sequence: TGTGCCAGCAGTTACCCAAGGGGGACCTACGAGCAGTACTTC. Its protein is CASSYPRGTYEQYF. The rearrangement links TRBV6-5 to TRBJ2-7; the D gene is possibly TRBD1 (6 bases). V was clipped by 2 bases and J by 2 bases, with 10 bases between them. This CDR3 has 14 amino acids. The germline V gene has CDR1 MNHEY and CDR2 SVGAGI.

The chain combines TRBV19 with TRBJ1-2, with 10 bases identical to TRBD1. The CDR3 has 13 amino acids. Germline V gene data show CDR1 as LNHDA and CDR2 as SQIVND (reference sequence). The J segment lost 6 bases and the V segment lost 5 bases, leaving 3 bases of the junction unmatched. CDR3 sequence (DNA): TGTGCCAGTAGTGACAGGGGGCAAGATGGCTACACCTTC. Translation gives CASSDRGQDGYTF.

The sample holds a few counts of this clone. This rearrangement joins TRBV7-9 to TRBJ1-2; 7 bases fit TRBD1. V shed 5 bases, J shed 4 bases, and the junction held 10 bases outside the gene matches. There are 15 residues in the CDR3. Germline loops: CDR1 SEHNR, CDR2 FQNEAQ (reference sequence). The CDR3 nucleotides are TGTGCCAGCAGCCAAGAGAGGGGGCGCGGCTATGGCTACACCTTC. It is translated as CASSQERGRGYGYTF. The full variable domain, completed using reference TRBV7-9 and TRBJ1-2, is DTGVSQNPRHKITKRGQNVTFRCDPISEHNRLYWYRQTLGQGPEFLTYFQNEAQLEKSRLLSDRFSAERPKGSFSTLEIQRTEQGDSAMYLCASSQERGRGYGYTFGSGTRLTVV.

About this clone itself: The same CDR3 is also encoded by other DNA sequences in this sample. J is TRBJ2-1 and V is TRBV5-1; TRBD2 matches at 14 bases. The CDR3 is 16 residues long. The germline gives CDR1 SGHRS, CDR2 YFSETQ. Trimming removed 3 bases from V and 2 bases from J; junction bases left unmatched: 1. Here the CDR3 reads CASSSTSGGAYNEQFF. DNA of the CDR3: TGCGCCAGCAGCTCGACTAGCGGGGGGGCCTACAATGAGCAGTTCTTC.

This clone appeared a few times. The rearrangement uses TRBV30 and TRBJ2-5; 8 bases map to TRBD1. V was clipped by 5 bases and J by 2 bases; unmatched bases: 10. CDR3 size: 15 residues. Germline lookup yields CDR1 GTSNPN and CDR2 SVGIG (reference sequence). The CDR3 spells CAWESGTGLQETQYF. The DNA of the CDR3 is TGTGCCTGGGAATCCGGGACAGGCCTTCAAGAGACCCAGTACTTC. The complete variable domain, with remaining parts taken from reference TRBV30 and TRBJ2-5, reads SQTIHQWPATLVQPVGSPLSLECTVEGTSNPNLYWYRQAAGRGLQLLFYSVGIGQISSEVPQNLSASRPQDRQFILSSKKLLLSDSGFYLCAWESGTGLQETQYFGPGTRLLVL.

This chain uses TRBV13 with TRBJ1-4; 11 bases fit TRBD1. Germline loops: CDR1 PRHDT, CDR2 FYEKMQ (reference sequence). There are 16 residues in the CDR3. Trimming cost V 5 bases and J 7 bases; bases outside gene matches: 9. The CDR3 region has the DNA TGTGCCAGCAGCCAGCGGCGAGGGACAGGGGGTGAAAAACTGTTTTTT. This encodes CASSQRRGTGGEKLFF.

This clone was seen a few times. The CDR3 sequence is CASTTTGGYQPQHF. The DNA of the CDR3 is TGTGCCAGCACTACGACAGGGGGCTATCAGCCCCAGCATTTT. The chain joins TRBV6-6 to TRBJ1-5, with TRBD1 matching 10 bases. V lost 7 bases and J lost 5; bases outside the gene matches: 5. CDR1 MNHNY and CDR2 SVGAGI come from the germline V gene (reference sequence). The CDR3 extends over 14 amino acids.

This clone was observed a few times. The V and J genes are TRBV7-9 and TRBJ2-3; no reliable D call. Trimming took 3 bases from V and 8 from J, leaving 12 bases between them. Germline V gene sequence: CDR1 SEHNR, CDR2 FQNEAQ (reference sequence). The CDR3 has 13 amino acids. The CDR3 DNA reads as TGTGCCAGCAGCTTTCTAATCCCAGTTACGCAGTATTTT. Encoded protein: CASSFLIPVTQYF. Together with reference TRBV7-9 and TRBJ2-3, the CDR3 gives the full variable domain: DTGVSQNPRHKITKRGQNVTFRCDPISEHNRLYWYRQTLGQGPEFLTYFQNEAQLEKSRLLSDRFSAERPKGSFSTLEIQRTEQGDSAMYLCASSFLIPVTQYFGPGTRLTVL.

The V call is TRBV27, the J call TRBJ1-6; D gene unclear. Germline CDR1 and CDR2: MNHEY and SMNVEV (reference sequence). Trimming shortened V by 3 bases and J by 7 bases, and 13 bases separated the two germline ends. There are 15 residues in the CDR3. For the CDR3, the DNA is TGTGCCAGCAGTTTCATGGTCGGTGGAAATTCACCCCTCCACTTT. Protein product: CASSFMVGGNSPLHF.

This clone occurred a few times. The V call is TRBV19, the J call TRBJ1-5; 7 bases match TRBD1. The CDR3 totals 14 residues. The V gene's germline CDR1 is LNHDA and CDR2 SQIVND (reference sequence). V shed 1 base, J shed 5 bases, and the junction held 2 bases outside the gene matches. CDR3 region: CASSIGRGDQPQHF. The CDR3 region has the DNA TGTGCCAGTAGTATAGGCAGGGGGGATCAGCCCCAGCATTTT. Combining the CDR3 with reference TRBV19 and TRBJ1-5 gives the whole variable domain DGGITQSPKYLFRKEGQNVTLSCEQNLNHDAMYWYRQDPGQGLRLIYYSQIVNDFQKGDIAEGYSVSREKKESFPLTVTSAQKNPTAFYLCASSIGRGDQPQHFGDGTRLSIL.

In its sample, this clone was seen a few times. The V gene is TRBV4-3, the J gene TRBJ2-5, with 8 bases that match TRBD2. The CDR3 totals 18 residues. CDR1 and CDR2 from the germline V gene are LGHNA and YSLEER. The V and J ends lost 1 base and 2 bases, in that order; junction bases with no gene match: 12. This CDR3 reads CASSQVPPQAGGQETQYF. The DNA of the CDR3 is TGCGCCAGCAGCCAAGTCCCCCCTCAGGCGGGGGGACAAGAGACCCAGTACTTC.

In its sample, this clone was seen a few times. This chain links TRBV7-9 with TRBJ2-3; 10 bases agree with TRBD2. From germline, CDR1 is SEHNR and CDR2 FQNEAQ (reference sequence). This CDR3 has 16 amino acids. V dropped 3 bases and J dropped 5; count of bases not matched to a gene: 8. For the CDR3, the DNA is TGTGCCAGCAGCTTGGGTACTAGCGGGGCGGAAGATACGCAGTATTTT. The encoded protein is CASSLGTSGAEDTQYF.

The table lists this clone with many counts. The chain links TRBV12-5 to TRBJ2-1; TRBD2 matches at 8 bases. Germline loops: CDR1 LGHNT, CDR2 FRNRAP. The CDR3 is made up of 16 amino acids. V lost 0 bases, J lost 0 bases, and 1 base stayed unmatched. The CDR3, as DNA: TGTGCTAGTGGTTTGGTACTAGCGGACTCCTACAATGAGCAGTTCTTC. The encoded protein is CASGLVLADSYNEQFF. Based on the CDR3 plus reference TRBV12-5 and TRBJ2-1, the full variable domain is DARVTQTPRHKVTEMGQEVTMRCQPILGHNTVFWYRQTMMQGLELLAYFRNRAPLDDSGMPKDRFSAEMPDATLATLKIQPSEPRDSAVYFCASGLVLADSYNEQFFGPGTRLTVL.

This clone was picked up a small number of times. The CDR3 here is CASSPNRENTGELFF. The CDR3 DNA follows: TGTGCCAGCAGTCCTAACAGGGAGAACACCGGGGAGCTGTTTTTT. The genes are TRBV27 and TRBJ2-2; possibly TRBD1 for D (6 bases). The CDR3 sequence is 15 residues long. V was shortened by 5 bases and J by 1 base, with 11 bases between the two germline ends. The V gene's germline CDR1 is MNHEY and CDR2 SMNVEV (reference sequence).

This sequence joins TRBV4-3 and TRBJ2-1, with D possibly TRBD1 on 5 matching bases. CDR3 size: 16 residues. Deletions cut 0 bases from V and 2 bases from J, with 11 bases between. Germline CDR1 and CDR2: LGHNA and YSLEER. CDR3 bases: TGCGCCAGCAGCCAAGAAGGGGCGGTTGCCTACAATGAGCAGTTCTTC. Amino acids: CASSQEGAVAYNEQFF.

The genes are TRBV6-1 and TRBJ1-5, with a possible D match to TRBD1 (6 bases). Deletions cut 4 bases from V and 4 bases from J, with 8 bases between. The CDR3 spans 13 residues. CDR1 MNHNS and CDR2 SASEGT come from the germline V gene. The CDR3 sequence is CASSGQENQPQHF. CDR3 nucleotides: TGTGCCAGCAGTGGACAGGAAAATCAGCCCCAGCATTTT.

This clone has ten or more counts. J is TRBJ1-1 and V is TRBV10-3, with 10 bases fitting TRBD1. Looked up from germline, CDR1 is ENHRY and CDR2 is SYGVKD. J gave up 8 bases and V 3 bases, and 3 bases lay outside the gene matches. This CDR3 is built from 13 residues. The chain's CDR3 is CAISDWDRGEAFF. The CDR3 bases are TGTGCCATCAGTGACTGGGACAGGGGAGAAGCTTTCTTT.

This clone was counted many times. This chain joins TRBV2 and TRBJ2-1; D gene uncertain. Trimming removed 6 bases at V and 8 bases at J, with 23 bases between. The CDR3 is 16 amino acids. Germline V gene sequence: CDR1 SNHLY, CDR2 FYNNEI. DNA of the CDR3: TGTGCCAGCAGCCCTCCTCCGGGCCTCTCGATGGATGAGCAGTTCTTC. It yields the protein CASSPPPGLSMDEQFF. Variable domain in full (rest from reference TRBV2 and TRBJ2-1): EPEVTQTPSHQVTQMGQEVILRCVPISNHLYFYWYRQILGQKVEFLVSFYNNEISEKSEIFDDQFSVERPDGSNFTLKIRSTKLEDSAMYFCASSPPPGLSMDEQFFGPGTRLTVL.

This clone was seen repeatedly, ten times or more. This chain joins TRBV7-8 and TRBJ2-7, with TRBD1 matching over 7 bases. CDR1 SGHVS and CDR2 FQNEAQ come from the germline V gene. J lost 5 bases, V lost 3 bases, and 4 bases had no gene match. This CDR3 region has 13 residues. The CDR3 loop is CASSLDRIHEQYF. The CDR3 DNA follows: TGTGCCAGCAGCTTGGACAGGATACACGAGCAGTACTTC.

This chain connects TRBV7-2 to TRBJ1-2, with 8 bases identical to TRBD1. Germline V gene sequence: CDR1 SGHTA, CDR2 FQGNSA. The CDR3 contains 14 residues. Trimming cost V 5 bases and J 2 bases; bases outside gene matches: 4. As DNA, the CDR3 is TGTGCCAGCAGCGCCGGACAGGGAAACTATGGCTACACCTTC. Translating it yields CASSAGQGNYGYTF.

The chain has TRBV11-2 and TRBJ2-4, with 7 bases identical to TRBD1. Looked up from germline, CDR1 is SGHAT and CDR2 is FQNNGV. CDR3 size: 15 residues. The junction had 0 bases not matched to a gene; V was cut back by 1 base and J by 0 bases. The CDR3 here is CASSLGDRAKNIQYF. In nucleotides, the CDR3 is TGTGCCAGCAGCTTAGGGGACAGAGCCAAAAACATTCAGTACTTC.

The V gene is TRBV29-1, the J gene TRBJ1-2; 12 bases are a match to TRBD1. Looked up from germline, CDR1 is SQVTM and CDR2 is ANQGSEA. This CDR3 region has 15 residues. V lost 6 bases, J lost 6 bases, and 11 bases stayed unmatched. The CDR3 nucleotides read TGCAGCGTCCCGGGACAGGGGGCACTTTGGGATGGCTACACCTTC. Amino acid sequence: CSVPGQGALWDGYTF.

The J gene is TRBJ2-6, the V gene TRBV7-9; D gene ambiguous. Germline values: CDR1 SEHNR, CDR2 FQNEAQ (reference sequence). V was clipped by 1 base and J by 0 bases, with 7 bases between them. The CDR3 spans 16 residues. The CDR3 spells CASSLDRVSGANVLTF. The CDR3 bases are TGTGCCAGCAGCTTAGACCGCGTCTCTGGGGCCAACGTCCTGACTTTC.

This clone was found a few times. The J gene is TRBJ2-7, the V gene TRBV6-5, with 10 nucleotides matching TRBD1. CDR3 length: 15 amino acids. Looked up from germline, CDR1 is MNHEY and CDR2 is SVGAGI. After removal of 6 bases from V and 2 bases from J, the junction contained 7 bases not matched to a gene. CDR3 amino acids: CASSRTGTGAYEQYF. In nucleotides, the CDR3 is TGTGCCAGCAGCCGGACAGGGACAGGGGCCTACGAGCAGTACTTC.

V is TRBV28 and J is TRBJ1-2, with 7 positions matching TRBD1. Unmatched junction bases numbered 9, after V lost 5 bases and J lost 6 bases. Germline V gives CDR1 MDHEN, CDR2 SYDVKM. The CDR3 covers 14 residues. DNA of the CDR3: TGTGCCAGCAGTACAACAGGGGACGCGGATGGCTACACCTTC. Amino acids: CASSTTGDADGYTF.

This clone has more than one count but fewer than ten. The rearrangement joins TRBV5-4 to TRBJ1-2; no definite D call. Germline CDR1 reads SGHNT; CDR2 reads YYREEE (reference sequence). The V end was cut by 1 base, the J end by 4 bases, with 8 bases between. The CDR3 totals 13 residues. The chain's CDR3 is CASSLYNSYGYTF. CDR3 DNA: TGTGCCAGCAGCTTGTACAACAGCTATGGCTACACCTTC.

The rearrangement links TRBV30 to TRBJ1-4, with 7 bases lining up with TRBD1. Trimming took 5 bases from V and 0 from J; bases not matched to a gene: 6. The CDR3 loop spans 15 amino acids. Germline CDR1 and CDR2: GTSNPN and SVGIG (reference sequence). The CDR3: CAWGGTASTNEKLFF. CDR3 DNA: TGTGCCTGGGGAGGGACAGCATCAACTAATGAAAAACTGTTTTTT.

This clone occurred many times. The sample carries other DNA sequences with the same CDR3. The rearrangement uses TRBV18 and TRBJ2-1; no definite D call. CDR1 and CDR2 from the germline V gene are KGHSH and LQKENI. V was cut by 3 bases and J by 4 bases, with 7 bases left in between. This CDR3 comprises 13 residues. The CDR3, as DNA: TGTGCCAGCTCACCTATCAAATACAATGAGCAGTTCTTC. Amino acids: CASSPIKYNEQFF.

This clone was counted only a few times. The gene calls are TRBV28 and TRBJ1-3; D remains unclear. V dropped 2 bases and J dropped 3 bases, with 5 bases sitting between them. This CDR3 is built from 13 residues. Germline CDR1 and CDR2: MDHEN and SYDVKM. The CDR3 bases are TGTGCCAGCAGTTTAGCCGATGGAAACACCATATATTTT. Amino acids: CASSLADGNTIYF.